This TCR beta chain comes out of a study of T cell changes during pregnancy in multiple sclerosis. The table came from immunoSEQ multiplex PCR; TCRdb's copy has only in-frame clones and leaves some out. The table includes 35,000 to 55,000 clones, about 90% detected once. The receptor was isolated from a female donor with multiple sclerosis, enrolled in a pregnancy study. The source material was CD4+ T cells from peripheral blood mononuclear cells, sampled in the third trimester of pregnancy.

The CDR3 is CASARATGGRYEQYF. The CDR3 nucleotides read TGTGCCAGCGCCCGGGCTACGGGAGGACGGTACGAGCAGTACTTC. The chain carries TRBV9 and TRBJ2-7; 7 bases match TRBD2. Germline-derived CDR1 and CDR2 are SGDLS and YYNGEE. This CDR3 region has 15 residues. V lost 7 bases to trimming and J lost 4 bases; unmatched junction nucleotides: 14.